The next 29 T cell receptor beta chains were all read from a single sample in a study of blood T cell repertoires in COVID-19. TCRdb keeps only in-frame clones here, not all; method: immunoSEQ multiplex PCR. The profile shows around 130,000 clones, roughly four fifths of them singletons. The sequencing input was peripheral blood. All receptors derive from a human donor in a cohort sampled during active COVID-19.

The gene calls are TRBV11-2 and TRBJ2-3, with D possibly TRBD2 on 6 matching bases. Germline lookup yields CDR1 SGHAT and CDR2 FQNNGV. The CDR3 covers 16 residues. Deletions cut 5 bases from V and 0 bases from J, with 15 bases between. The CDR3 DNA follows: TGTGCCAGCAGCCCCCAAGCGGGTTCTAGCACAGATACGCAGTATTTT. It encodes CASSPQAGSSTDTQYF.

V and J are TRBV5-1 and TRBJ2-5; 8 positions match TRBD2. V shed 5 bases, J shed 2 bases, and the junction held 5 bases outside the gene matches. The CDR3 extends over 14 amino acids. Germline V CDR1 and CDR2: SGHRS, YFSETQ. This CDR3 is CASSPSGGQETQYF. CDR3 nucleotides: TGCGCCAGCAGTCCAAGCGGGGGTCAAGAGACCCAGTACTTC.

V and J are TRBV5-4 and TRBJ2-3; weak D call: TRBD2 (5 bases). The CDR3 runs 15 residues. Germline lookup yields CDR1 SGHNT and CDR2 YYREEE (reference sequence). The V end lost 3 bases, the J end lost 1 base, and 12 bases lay between the germline ends. In DNA form, the CDR3 reads TGTGCCAGCAGCTCAGGACTGGGAGGCACAGATACGCAGTATTTT. This encodes CASSSGLGGTDTQYF.

The V call is TRBV28, the J call TRBJ2-7; 11 nucleotides agree with TRBD1. CDR3 length: 15 amino acids. Germline loops: CDR1 MDHEN, CDR2 SYDVKM. With V trimmed by 2 bases and J by 4 bases, 4 bases remained unmatched. The CDR3, as DNA: TGTGCCAGCAGTTTAGGGACAGGGGGTAATTACGAGCAGTACTTC. Translating it yields CASSLGTGGNYEQYF.

The chain combines TRBV7-9 with TRBJ2-5, with 10 bases that match TRBD1. This CDR3 is 14 amino acids long. The germline V gene has CDR1 SEHNR and CDR2 FQNEAQ (reference sequence). The trim removed 5 bases at V and 4 bases at J, leaving 4 bases unmatched. The chain's CDR3 is CASSLRTGGETQYF. CDR3 nucleotides: TGTGCCAGCAGCCTCCGGACAGGGGGAGAGACCCAGTACTTC. The complete variable domain, with remaining parts taken from reference TRBV7-9 and TRBJ2-5, reads DTGVSQNPRHKITKRGQNVTFRCDPISEHNRLYWYRQTLGQGPEFLTYFQNEAQLEKSRLLSDRFSAERPKGSFSTLEIQRTEQGDSAMYLCASSLRTGGETQYFGPGTRLLVL.

This clone was seen a single time. V usage is TRBV9 and J usage is TRBJ2-1; 9 bases are a match to TRBD2. The CDR3 sequence is 15 residues long. CDR1 is SGDLS and CDR2 is YYNGEE in the germline V gene. J lost 4 bases, V lost 0 bases, and 2 bases had no gene match. The CDR3 sequence: CASSVVSGGYNEQFF. In nucleotides, the CDR3 is TGTGCCAGCAGCGTAGTTAGCGGGGGTTACAATGAGCAGTTCTTC.

The rearrangement joins TRBV12-3 or TRBV12-4 to TRBJ1-1; tentative D call: TRBD1 (6 bases). The CDR3 is made up of 13 amino acids. V gave up 6 bases and J gave up 0 bases, with 8 bases separating them. This CDR3 reads CASSGQLNTEAFF. CDR3 sequence (DNA): TGTGCCAGCAGCGGACAGTTGAACACTGAAGCTTTCTTT.

V and J are TRBV6-5 and TRBJ2-5; D perhaps matches TRBD1 (6 bases). V was shortened by 4 bases and J by 6 bases, with 12 bases between the two germline ends. The CDR3 is 13 residues long. Germline CDR1 MNHEY, CDR2 SVGAGI. CDR3 loop: CASSLGRGKTQYF. CDR3 bases: TGTGCCAGCAGTTTGGGCAGGGGAAAGACCCAGTACTTC.

The chain recombines TRBV4-2 with TRBJ2-1; 8 bases map to TRBD1. The ends lost 0 bases at V and 4 bases at J; junction bases unmatched: 5. CDR3 length: 16 amino acids. Germline V gene lookup returns CDR1 LGHNA and CDR2 YNFKEQ. CDR3 in DNA: TGTGCCAGCAGCCAAGAAACAGGGGGAGATTACAATGAGCAGTTCTTC. As protein: CASSQETGGDYNEQFF.

The chain combines TRBV18 with TRBJ2-7; 12 bases fit TRBD1. V shed 3 bases and J 2 bases; nucleotides not matched to a gene: 5. CDR3 length: 16 amino acids. The germline CDR1 and CDR2 sequences are KGHSH and LQKENI. Here the CDR3 DNA reads TGTGCCAGCTCACCCGGGACAGGGGGCAGGACCTACGAGCAGTACTTC. It codes for CASSPGTGGRTYEQYF.

The rearrangement uses TRBV4-3 and TRBJ2-5; D may be TRBD1 (7 bases). The germline V gene has CDR1 LGHNA and CDR2 YSLEER. The CDR3 is 17 amino acids. Trimming pared 0 bases from V and 2 bases from J, leaving 16 bases between. Here the CDR3 reads CASSQDGGTEFQETQYF. The DNA of the CDR3 is TGCGCCAGCAGCCAAGATGGCGGGACAGAGTTTCAAGAGACCCAGTACTTC.

This sequence joins TRBV9 and TRBJ2-1; 7 bases are shared with TRBD2. The CDR3 extends over 15 amino acids. Trimming at V came to 0 bases and at J to 7 bases, leaving 7 bases not matched to a gene. The germline gives CDR1 SGDLS, CDR2 YYNGEE. CDR3 loop: CASSVEGLGVNEQFF. CDR3 nucleotide sequence: TGTGCCAGCAGCGTAGAAGGACTAGGAGTGAATGAGCAGTTCTTC.

This clone was found once. The chain combines TRBV7-9 with TRBJ1-2; TRBD1 matches at 9 bases. This CDR3 is built from 15 residues. Per germline, CDR1 SEHNR and CDR2 FQNEAQ (reference sequence). V lost 1 base and J lost 7; bases outside the gene matches: 7. This CDR3 reads CASSLGDRVLGGYTF. In nucleotides, the CDR3 is TGTGCCAGCAGCTTAGGGGACAGGGTCCTCGGTGGCTACACCTTC.

This chain uses TRBV5-5 with TRBJ1-6; TRBD1 agrees at 7 bases. Germline V CDR1 and CDR2: SGHKS, YYEKEE (reference sequence). This CDR3 has 16 amino acids. Losses at the gene ends were 0 bases for V and 7 bases for J; bases not matched to a gene: 7. The CDR3 nucleotides read TGTGCCAGCAGCTTGGCTTGGGCAGGGGGAAATTCACCCCTCCACTTT. It specifies CASSLAWAGGNSPLHF.

This clone was seen many times. DNA for the CDR3: TGTGCCAGCAGCTTAAGGGGGTGGGAGCTGTTTTTT. Amino acids: CASSLRGWELFF. The chain has TRBV7-8 and TRBJ2-2; D perhaps matches TRBD1 (6 bases). The germline V and J ends were trimmed by 2 bases and 9 bases, with 7 bases remaining between them. Looked up from germline, CDR1 is SGHVS and CDR2 is FQNEAQ. The CDR3 has 12 residues.

This clone was seen more than once but under ten times. The chain recombines TRBV7-9 with TRBJ1-4; D not resolved. Trimming removed 1 base at V and 5 bases at J, with 11 bases between. The germline gives CDR1 SEHNR, CDR2 FQNEAQ (reference sequence). The CDR3 spans 15 residues. The CDR3 nucleotides read TGTGCCAGCAGCTTAGACGCGGTTATGAATGAAAAACTGTTTTTT. It specifies CASSLDAVMNEKLFF.

This chain links TRBV3-1 (or the pseudogene TRBV3-2) with TRBJ2-7; perhaps TRBD2 as D (5 bases). V lost 1 base and J lost 0, with 13 bases in between. CDR1 and CDR2 from the germline V gene are LGHDT and YNNKEL (reference sequence). The CDR3 is made up of 16 amino acids. The DNA of the CDR3 is TGTGCCAGCAGCCAAGGATTGGTAGCGAGCTCCTACGAGCAGTACTTC. Translating it yields CASSQGLVASSYEQYF.

The chain uses TRBV5-4 and TRBJ2-1; TRBD2 matches at 9 bases. V dropped 4 bases and J dropped 3; count of bases not matched to a gene: 5. Germline V gene sequence: CDR1 SGHNT, CDR2 YYREEE (reference sequence). The CDR3 has 15 residues. The CDR3 here is CASSKAGGVYNEQFF. The CDR3 DNA follows: TGTGCCAGCAGCAAAGCGGGGGGAGTCTACAATGAGCAGTTCTTC.

The chain has TRBV5-4 and TRBJ2-7; 10 positions agree with TRBD2. The CDR3 sequence is 16 residues long. Germline V gene data show CDR1 as SGHNT and CDR2 as YYREEE (reference sequence). With V trimmed by 3 bases and J by 3 bases, 9 bases remained unmatched. CDR3 nucleotides: TGTGCCAGCAGCTCCCGAACCAGCGGGGGGGACTACGAGCAGTACTTC. This translates into CASSSRTSGGDYEQYF.

J is TRBJ1-6 and V is TRBV6-2 or TRBV6-3; D is undetermined. This CDR3 has 13 amino acids. V lost 7 bases to trimming and J lost 12 bases, with 16 bases between them. Germline V gene data show CDR1 as MNHEY and CDR2 as SVGEGT. Written as DNA, the CDR3 is TGTGCCAGCACCCCGGCCCAGGTACGACCCCTCCACTTT. It is translated as CASTPAQVRPLHF.

The rearrangement uses TRBV18 and TRBJ1-1, with 10 bases aligning to TRBD1. This CDR3 contains 13 residues. The trim removed 6 bases at V and 7 bases at J, leaving 5 bases unmatched. Germline V CDR1 and CDR2: KGHSH, LQKENI. The CDR3 reads CASSTGGSREAFF. DNA for the CDR3: TGTGCCAGCTCGACAGGGGGCTCTCGTGAAGCTTTCTTT.

With respect to this clone: Other DNA sequences in this specimen translate into the identical CDR3. The chain recombines TRBV9 with TRBJ2-3; 8 positions agree with TRBD1. CDR3 length: 14 amino acids. Germline loops: CDR1 SGDLS, CDR2 YYNGEE. V gave up 0 bases and J gave up 6 bases; unmatched junction bases: 3. The CDR3 DNA follows: TGTGCCAGCAGCGTAGCTACAGGGGGTGATACGCAGTATTTT. This encodes CASSVATGGDTQYF.

V and J are TRBV24-1 and TRBJ2-1, with TRBD2 matching over 10 bases. Germline values: CDR1 KGHDR, CDR2 SFDVKD. The CDR3 has 14 residues. V lost 4 bases and J lost 8; bases outside the gene matches: 4. The CDR3 protein is CATSDPLAGHEQFF. The CDR3 bases are TGTGCCACCAGTGACCCACTAGCGGGGCATGAGCAGTTCTTC.

The V call is TRBV19, the J call TRBJ2-5; D may be TRBD1 (5 bases). Germline lookup yields CDR1 LNHDA and CDR2 SQIVND (reference sequence). The CDR3 length is 13 residues. Trimming left V 5 bases short and J 4 bases short, with 11 bases between. The CDR3 is CASSRARVETQYF. The DNA for the CDR3 is TGTGCCAGTAGTCGGGCCAGGGTAGAGACCCAGTACTTC.

This chain uses TRBV21-1 with TRBJ2-7; the DNA was not used to check the table's D call, TRBD2. TRBV21-1 is marked as a pseudogene. The length of the CDR3 is 14 residues. The CDR3 bases are TGTGCCAGCAGCAAAGACGGGGGGGAGCACGAGCAGTACTTC. Translated: CASSKDGGEHEQYF.

This clone was counted only a few times. The chain combines TRBV27 with TRBJ1-4, with D possibly matching TRBD1 (6 bases). With 6 bases removed from V and 7 bases from J, the gap between germline ends came to 15 bases. The V gene's germline CDR1 is MNHEY and CDR2 SMNVEV (reference sequence). The CDR3 is made up of 14 amino acids. In nucleotides, the CDR3 is TGTGCCAGCAGCCACCAGGGGACCGGTGAAAAACTGTTTTTT. It translates to CASSHQGTGEKLFF. Complete variable domain (other parts from reference TRBV27 and TRBJ1-4): EAQVTQNPRYLITVTGKKLTVTCSQNMNHEYMSWYRQDPGLGLRQIYYSMNVEVTDKGDVPEGYKVSRKEKRNFPLILESPSPNQTSLYFCASSHQGTGEKLFFGSGTQLSVL.

CDR3 in DNA: TGTGCCAGCAGCAAAGCGGATATTAATGAAAAACTGTTTTTT. Protein sequence: CASSKADINEKLFF. The V gene is TRBV2, the J gene TRBJ1-4; D uncertain. Per germline, CDR1 SNHLY and CDR2 FYNNEI. There are 14 residues in the CDR3. With 6 bases removed from V and 4 bases from J, the gap between germline ends came to 12 bases.

The chain employs TRBV12-3 or TRBV12-4 and TRBJ2-2; no definite D call. The CDR3 is made up of 13 amino acids. Trimming removed 8 bases from V and 1 base from J, with 8 bases in between. The CDR3 bases are TGTGCCAGCGGTGAACAGAACACCGGGGAGCTGTTTTTT. The encoded protein is CASGEQNTGELFF.

The chain couples TRBV15 to TRBJ2-3; possibly TRBD2 for D (5 bases). The CDR3 extends over 12 amino acids. In germline, CDR1 is LNHNV, CDR2 YYDKDF (reference sequence). Trimming pared 5 bases from V and 7 bases from J, leaving 10 bases between. The CDR3 spells CATSYGGNTQYF. The CDR3 bases are TGTGCCACCAGCTATGGAGGTAATACGCAGTATTTT.